This T cell receptor beta chain emerged from a study of regulatory T cells in long-lasting Graves disease. CDR3-region Arm-PCR and iRepertoire HTBI primers produced the TCR beta libraries. TCRdb used MiXCR to reprocess the multiplex PCR reads, holding one entry per CDR3 protein. The sample holds roughly 300,000 distinct CDR3 sequences, around 20% seen once. This clonotype appeared many times. Time point defined: persistent/refractory GD, antithyroid drugs over 5 years with positive TRAb. Construction of the TCR library relied on RNA isolated from PBMCs. V was cut by 0 bases and J by 1 base, with 1 base left in between. Germline V CDR1 and CDR2: GTSNPN, SVGIG (reference sequence). The CDR3 has 11 residues.

The TCR comes from a female donor with Graves disease. Source: peripheral blood mononuclear cells (PBMCs), taken when the disease was refractory, from a patient treated with antithyroid drugs. The V call is TRBV30, the J call TRBJ2-7, with D uncertain. This chain's CDR3 is CAWSVSYEQYF. CDR3 coding DNA: TGTGCCTGGAGTGTATCCTACGAGCAGTACTTC.